The T cell receptor beta chain under discussion was sequenced for a study of PD-1 blockade in classical Hodgkin lymphoma. General study points: Nivolumab initiated under 1 year post-ASCT led to patient exclusion.

The CDR3 contains 12 residues. CDR1 PRHDT and CDR2 FYEKMQ come from the germline V gene (reference sequence). Trimming took off 5 bases at V and 2 bases at J, with 7 bases between the two ends. Each of the patients experienced relapse following autologous stem cell transplantation, and their brentuximab vedotin exposure differed. Only in-frame clones appear in the TCRdb table, and some are missing; sequencing was by immunoSEQ multiplex PCR. The sample has just over 60,000 clones, about 87% seen once. About this clone itself: Antigen specificity is unknown.

The material was peripheral blood mononuclear cells (PBMCs), obtained at baseline. This TCR came from a human donor with classical Hodgkin lymphoma. This rearrangement joins TRBV13 to TRBJ2-7; D remains unclear. CDR3: CASSTTPYEQYF. CDR3 sequence (DNA): TGTGCCAGCAGCACGACACCCTACGAGCAGTACTTC. The full variable domain, its missing parts supplied by reference TRBV13 and TRBJ2-7, is AAGVIQSPRHLIKEKRETATLKCYPIPRHDTVYWYQQGPGQDPQFLISFYEKMQSDKGSIPDRFSAQQFSDYHSELNMSSLELGDSALYFCASSTTPYEQYFGPGTRLTVT.